Presented here are 2 T cell receptor beta chains from one specimen sequenced in a study of blood T cells in healthy people across ages (dated by TCRdb to between 2014 and 2017). The method was 5' RACE. The instrument given in TCRdb is Illumina HiSeq 2500. The second PCR ran for roughly 7 to 12 cycles and used a J-beta primer mix along with a sample-barcoded 5' primer. TCRdb trimmed public reads at Q25 via fastp, called clones via MiXCR and kept in-frame beta chains. Each CDR3 protein gets just one entry, which takes the most common genes and DNA from the rows behind it. The sample table contains some 1.5 million distinct CDR3 sequences; only one count was recorded for 28% of them. The ten largest account for over 7% of the sample. Specimen: blood. These TCRs come from a woman under 40 in good health.

The gene calls are TRBV12-5 and TRBJ2-3, with 10 positions matching TRBD2. V dropped 6 bases and J dropped 4; count of bases not matched to a gene: 10. The CDR3 has 16 residues. Per the germline V gene, CDR1 is LGHNT and CDR2 is FRNRAP. The CDR3 region is CASGPPLAGGPDTQYF. The CDR3 DNA reads as TGTGCTAGTGGCCCCCCTTTAGCGGGAGGTCCAGATACGCAGTATTTT.

This clonotype was recorded a few times. This chain connects TRBV5-1 to TRBJ2-7; D possibly uses TRBD1 or TRBD2 (5 bases each). Germline V gene lookup returns CDR1 SGHRS and CDR2 YFSETQ. The CDR3 extends over 14 amino acids. V lost 6 bases to trimming and J lost 4 bases, with 17 bases between them. For the CDR3, the DNA is TGCGCCAGCAACCTGGGGGATCTCCGGTACGAGCAGTACTTC. Residues: CASNLGDLRYEQYF.